This T cell receptor (beta chain) is drawn from a study of cytomegalovirus exposure and HLA in healthy donors. Notes on the study in general: A later analysis revealed that TCR association rates differed between HLA loci, peaking at DRB1 and bottoming out at HLA-C.

Note on this clone: Its antigen remains unidentified.

The germline V gene encodes CDR1 SGHNT and CDR2 YYREEE (reference sequence). The CDR3 has 15 amino acids. The junction had 10 bases not matched to a gene; V was cut back by 8 bases and J by 4 bases. The study ran its PCR with 60 Vbeta and 13 Jbeta primers. How the authors handled the data: It was a later analysis that counted 83 million or so unique TCR beta chains, of which roughly 11 million were shared. The data were produced by immunoSEQ multiplex PCR, yet TCRdb's version contains in-frame clones alone and is incomplete. The DNA gave D and trimming, while V, J and clone size come from that table. The table shows approximately 81,000 clones, with around 70% occurring only once.

The specimen was PBMCs. V and J are TRBV5-4 and TRBJ2-3, with TRBD1 identical over 10 bases. The clonotype originates from a man aged 35-49 years in good health and CMV-seropositive. The CDR3 sequence is CASGRQGARADTQYF. CDR3 nucleotides: TGTGCCAGTGGTCGACAGGGGGCAAGAGCAGATACGCAGTATTTT.